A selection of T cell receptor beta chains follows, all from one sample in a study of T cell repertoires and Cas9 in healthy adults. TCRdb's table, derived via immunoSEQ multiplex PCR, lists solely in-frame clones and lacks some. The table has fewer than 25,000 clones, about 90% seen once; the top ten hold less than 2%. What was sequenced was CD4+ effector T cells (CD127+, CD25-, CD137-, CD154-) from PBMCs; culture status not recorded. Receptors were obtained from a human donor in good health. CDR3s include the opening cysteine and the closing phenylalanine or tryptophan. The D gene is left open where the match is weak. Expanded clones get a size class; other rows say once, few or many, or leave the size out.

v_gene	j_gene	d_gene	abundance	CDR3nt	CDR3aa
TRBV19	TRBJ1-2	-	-	TGTGCCAGTAGTATGGTACTTGTCTATGGCTACACCTTC	CASSMVLVYGYTF
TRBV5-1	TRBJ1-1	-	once	TGCGCCAGCAGCTTGGTTCAGGGAACGGCTGAAGCTTTCTTT	CASSLVQGTAEAFF
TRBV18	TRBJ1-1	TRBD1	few	TGTGCCAGCTCAGGAGGGACAGTCAACACTGAAGCTTTCTTT	CASSGGTVNTEAFF
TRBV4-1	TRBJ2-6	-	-	TGCGCCAGCAGCCAAGTAAGAGAAGACTCTGGGGCCAACGTCCTGACTTTC	CASSQVREDSGANVLTF
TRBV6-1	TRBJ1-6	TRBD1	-	TGTGCCAGCAGCCCAGGCAACAGGGGTAGCTCACCCCTCCACTTT	CASSPGNRGSSPLHF
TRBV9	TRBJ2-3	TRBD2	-	TGTGCCAGCAGCGGGACTAGCGGGAGCACAGATACGCAGTATTTT	CASSGTSGSTDTQYF
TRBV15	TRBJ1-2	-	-	TGTGCCACCAGCAGAGGGACTAACTATGGCTACACCTTC	CATSRGTNYGYTF
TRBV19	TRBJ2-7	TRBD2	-	TGTGCCAGCGGGACTAGCAGTTACGAGCAGTACTTC	CASGTSSYEQYF
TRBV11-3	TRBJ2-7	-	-	TGTGCCAGCAGCGGTGCTAACTCCTACGAGCAGTACTTC	CASSGANSYEQYF
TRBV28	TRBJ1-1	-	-	TGTGCCAGCTTCGTAGGGCTAACCACTGAAGCTTTCTTT	CASFVGLTTEAFF
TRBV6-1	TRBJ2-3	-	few	TGTGCCAGCAGTTGGGCCCGGGCAGATACGCAGTATTTT	CASSWARADTQYF
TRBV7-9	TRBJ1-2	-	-	TGTGCCAGCAGCTTGGGCAGGGGAGGTGGCTACACCTTC	CASSLGRGGGYTF
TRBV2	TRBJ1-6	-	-	TGTGCCAGCGAGGGGGACGCTTTAGGATCACCCCTCCACTTT	CASEGDALGSPLHF
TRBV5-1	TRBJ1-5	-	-	TGCGCCAGCAGCTTGGTAGGGGGTAGCAATCAGCCCCAGCATTTT	CASSLVGGSNQPQHF
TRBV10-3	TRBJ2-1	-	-	TGTGCCATCAGTGATTATAATTCGAATGAGCAGTTCTTC	CAISDYNSNEQFF
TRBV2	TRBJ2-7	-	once	TGTGCCAGCAGTGAATCGGGTCAGGGGAAGCAGTACTTC	CASSESGQGKQYF
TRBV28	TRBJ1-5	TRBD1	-	TGTGCCAGCAGATCAGGGGGGGGCAATCAGCCCCAGCATTTT	CASRSGGGNQPQHF
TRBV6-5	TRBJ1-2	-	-	TGTGCCAGCAGTTACAGGGGTGGCGGTACTAACTATGGCTACACCTTC	CASSYRGGGTNYGYTF
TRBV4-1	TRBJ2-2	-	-	TGCGCCAGCAGCCAAGATATGACACCGAACACCGGGGAGCTGTTTTTT	CASSQDMTPNTGELFF
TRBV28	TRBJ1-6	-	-	TGTGCCAGCACCCCGACGGGCTATAATTCACCCCTCCACTTT	CASTPTGYNSPLHF
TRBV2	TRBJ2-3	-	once	TGTGCCAGCAAGGAAGGGGGGGGAACAGATACGCAGTATTTT	CASKEGGGTDTQYF
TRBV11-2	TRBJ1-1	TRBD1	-	TGTGCCAGCAGCTTACTGGGACAGGGGGCCGTCACTGAAGCTTTCTTT	CASSLLGQGAVTEAFF
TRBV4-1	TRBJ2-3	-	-	TGCGCCAGCAGCCGAACCCGACTAGACGTTAGCACAGATACGCAGTATTTT	CASSRTRLDVSTDTQYF
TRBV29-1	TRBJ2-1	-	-	TGCAGCGTTGAGGGTAATAGCGGATTCTACAATGAGCAGTTCTTC	CSVEGNSGFYNEQFF
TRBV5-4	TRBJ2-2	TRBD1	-	TGTGCCAGCAGCGACAGGGGTTACACCGGGGAGCTGTTTTTT	CASSDRGYTGELFF
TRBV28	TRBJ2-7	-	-	TGTGCCAGCAGTCCCCATCTTATCGAGCAGTACTTC	CASSPHLIEQYF
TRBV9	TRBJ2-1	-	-	TGTGCCAGCAGCGTAGACCGGGGAGAGGTGTTCTTC	CASSVDRGEVFF
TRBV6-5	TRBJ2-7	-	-	TGTGCCAGCACCTTGATGACGGCCCGAGGCTACGAGCAGTACTTC	CASTLMTARGYEQYF
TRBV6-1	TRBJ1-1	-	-	TGTGCCAGCAGTGATGGCCGGGCTCGGACTGAAGCTTTCTTT	CASSDGRARTEAFF
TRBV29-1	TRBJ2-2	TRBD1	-	TGCAGCGTTGCTGAGGGACAGCCGAACACCGGGGAGCTGTTTTTT	CSVAEGQPNTGELFF
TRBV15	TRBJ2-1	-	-	TGTGCCACCAGCAGCCTAGATGTAGCGGAGAACTACAATGAGCAGTTCTTC	CATSSLDVAENYNEQFF
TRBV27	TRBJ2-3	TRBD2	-	TGTGCCAGCAGTTGGGGACTAGCGGCCCGGGATACGCAGTATTTT	CASSWGLAARDTQYF
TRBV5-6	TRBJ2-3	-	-	TGTGCCAGCAGCTTGGAACAGAGGCAGGCAGATACGCAGTATTTT	CASSLEQRQADTQYF
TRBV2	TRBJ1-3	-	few	TGTGCCAGCACGAAAGGCGGCTCTGGAAACACCATATATTTT	CASTKGGSGNTIYF
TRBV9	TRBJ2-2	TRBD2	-	TGTGCCAGCAGCCCTCCGGCAGGGGAGCGGGGGGGCCCCGGGGAGCTGTTTTTT	CASSPPAGERGGPGELFF
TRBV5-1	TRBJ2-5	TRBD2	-	TGCGCCAGCAGCTTGGAAGCGGGGTCCCAGTACTTC	CASSLEAGSQYF
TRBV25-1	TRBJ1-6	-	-	TGTGCCAGCAGCGAGGCAGGTTTCTCCTATAATTCACCCCTCCACTTT	CASSEAGFSYNSPLHF
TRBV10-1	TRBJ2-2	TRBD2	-	TGCGCCAGCAGATTGAGCGGGACCGGCGGGGAGCTGTTTTTT	CASRLSGTGGELFF
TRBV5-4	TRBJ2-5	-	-	TGTGCCAGCAGCTTGATGCAGGGTGGGGTTGAGACCCAGTACTTC	CASSLMQGGVETQYF
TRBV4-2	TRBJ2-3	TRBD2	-	TGTGCCAGCAGCCAAGATGGGGTACTAGCGGGGGACACAGATACGCAGTATTTT	CASSQDGVLAGDTDTQYF
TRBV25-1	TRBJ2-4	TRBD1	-	TGTGCCAGCAGTGCGACAGGGCAGACGGCCAAAAACATTCAGTACTTC	CASSATGQTAKNIQYF
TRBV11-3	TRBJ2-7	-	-	TGTGCCAGCAGCTGGGTGACCTACGAGCAGTACTTC	CASSWVTYEQYF
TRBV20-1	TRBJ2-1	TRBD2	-	TGCAGTGCTACTAGACTAGCGGGGCAGTTCTTC	CSATRLAGQFF
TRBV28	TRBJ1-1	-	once	TGTGCCAGCAGTTTTGAGAGGAACACTGAAGCTTTCTTT	CASSFERNTEAFF
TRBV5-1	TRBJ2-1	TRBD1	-	TGCGCCAGCAGCACGGGACAGGGCTCCTACAATGAGCAGTTCTTC	CASSTGQGSYNEQFF
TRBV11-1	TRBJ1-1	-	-	TGTGCCAGCAGCTTAGGGCAGGGGTCGACTGAAGCTTTCTTT	CASSLGQGSTEAFF
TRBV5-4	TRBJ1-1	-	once	TGTGCCAGCAGCTTGGCGGTAAGCACTGAAGCTTTCTTT	CASSLAVSTEAFF
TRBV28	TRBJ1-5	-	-	TGTGCCAGCACGCCTCCGGGACGGACACAGCCCCAGCATTTT	CASTPPGRTQPQHF
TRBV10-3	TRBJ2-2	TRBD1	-	TGTGCCATCAGTGCACGACAGGGACCCGACGGGGAGCTGTTTTTT	CAISARQGPDGELFF
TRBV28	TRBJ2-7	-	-	TGTGCCAGCAGTGAACTAGGCCCCTACGAGCAGTACTTC	CASSELGPYEQYF
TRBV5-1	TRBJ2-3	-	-	TGCGCCAGCAGCTTGGAGGCGACAGACACAGATACGCAGTATTTT	CASSLEATDTDTQYF